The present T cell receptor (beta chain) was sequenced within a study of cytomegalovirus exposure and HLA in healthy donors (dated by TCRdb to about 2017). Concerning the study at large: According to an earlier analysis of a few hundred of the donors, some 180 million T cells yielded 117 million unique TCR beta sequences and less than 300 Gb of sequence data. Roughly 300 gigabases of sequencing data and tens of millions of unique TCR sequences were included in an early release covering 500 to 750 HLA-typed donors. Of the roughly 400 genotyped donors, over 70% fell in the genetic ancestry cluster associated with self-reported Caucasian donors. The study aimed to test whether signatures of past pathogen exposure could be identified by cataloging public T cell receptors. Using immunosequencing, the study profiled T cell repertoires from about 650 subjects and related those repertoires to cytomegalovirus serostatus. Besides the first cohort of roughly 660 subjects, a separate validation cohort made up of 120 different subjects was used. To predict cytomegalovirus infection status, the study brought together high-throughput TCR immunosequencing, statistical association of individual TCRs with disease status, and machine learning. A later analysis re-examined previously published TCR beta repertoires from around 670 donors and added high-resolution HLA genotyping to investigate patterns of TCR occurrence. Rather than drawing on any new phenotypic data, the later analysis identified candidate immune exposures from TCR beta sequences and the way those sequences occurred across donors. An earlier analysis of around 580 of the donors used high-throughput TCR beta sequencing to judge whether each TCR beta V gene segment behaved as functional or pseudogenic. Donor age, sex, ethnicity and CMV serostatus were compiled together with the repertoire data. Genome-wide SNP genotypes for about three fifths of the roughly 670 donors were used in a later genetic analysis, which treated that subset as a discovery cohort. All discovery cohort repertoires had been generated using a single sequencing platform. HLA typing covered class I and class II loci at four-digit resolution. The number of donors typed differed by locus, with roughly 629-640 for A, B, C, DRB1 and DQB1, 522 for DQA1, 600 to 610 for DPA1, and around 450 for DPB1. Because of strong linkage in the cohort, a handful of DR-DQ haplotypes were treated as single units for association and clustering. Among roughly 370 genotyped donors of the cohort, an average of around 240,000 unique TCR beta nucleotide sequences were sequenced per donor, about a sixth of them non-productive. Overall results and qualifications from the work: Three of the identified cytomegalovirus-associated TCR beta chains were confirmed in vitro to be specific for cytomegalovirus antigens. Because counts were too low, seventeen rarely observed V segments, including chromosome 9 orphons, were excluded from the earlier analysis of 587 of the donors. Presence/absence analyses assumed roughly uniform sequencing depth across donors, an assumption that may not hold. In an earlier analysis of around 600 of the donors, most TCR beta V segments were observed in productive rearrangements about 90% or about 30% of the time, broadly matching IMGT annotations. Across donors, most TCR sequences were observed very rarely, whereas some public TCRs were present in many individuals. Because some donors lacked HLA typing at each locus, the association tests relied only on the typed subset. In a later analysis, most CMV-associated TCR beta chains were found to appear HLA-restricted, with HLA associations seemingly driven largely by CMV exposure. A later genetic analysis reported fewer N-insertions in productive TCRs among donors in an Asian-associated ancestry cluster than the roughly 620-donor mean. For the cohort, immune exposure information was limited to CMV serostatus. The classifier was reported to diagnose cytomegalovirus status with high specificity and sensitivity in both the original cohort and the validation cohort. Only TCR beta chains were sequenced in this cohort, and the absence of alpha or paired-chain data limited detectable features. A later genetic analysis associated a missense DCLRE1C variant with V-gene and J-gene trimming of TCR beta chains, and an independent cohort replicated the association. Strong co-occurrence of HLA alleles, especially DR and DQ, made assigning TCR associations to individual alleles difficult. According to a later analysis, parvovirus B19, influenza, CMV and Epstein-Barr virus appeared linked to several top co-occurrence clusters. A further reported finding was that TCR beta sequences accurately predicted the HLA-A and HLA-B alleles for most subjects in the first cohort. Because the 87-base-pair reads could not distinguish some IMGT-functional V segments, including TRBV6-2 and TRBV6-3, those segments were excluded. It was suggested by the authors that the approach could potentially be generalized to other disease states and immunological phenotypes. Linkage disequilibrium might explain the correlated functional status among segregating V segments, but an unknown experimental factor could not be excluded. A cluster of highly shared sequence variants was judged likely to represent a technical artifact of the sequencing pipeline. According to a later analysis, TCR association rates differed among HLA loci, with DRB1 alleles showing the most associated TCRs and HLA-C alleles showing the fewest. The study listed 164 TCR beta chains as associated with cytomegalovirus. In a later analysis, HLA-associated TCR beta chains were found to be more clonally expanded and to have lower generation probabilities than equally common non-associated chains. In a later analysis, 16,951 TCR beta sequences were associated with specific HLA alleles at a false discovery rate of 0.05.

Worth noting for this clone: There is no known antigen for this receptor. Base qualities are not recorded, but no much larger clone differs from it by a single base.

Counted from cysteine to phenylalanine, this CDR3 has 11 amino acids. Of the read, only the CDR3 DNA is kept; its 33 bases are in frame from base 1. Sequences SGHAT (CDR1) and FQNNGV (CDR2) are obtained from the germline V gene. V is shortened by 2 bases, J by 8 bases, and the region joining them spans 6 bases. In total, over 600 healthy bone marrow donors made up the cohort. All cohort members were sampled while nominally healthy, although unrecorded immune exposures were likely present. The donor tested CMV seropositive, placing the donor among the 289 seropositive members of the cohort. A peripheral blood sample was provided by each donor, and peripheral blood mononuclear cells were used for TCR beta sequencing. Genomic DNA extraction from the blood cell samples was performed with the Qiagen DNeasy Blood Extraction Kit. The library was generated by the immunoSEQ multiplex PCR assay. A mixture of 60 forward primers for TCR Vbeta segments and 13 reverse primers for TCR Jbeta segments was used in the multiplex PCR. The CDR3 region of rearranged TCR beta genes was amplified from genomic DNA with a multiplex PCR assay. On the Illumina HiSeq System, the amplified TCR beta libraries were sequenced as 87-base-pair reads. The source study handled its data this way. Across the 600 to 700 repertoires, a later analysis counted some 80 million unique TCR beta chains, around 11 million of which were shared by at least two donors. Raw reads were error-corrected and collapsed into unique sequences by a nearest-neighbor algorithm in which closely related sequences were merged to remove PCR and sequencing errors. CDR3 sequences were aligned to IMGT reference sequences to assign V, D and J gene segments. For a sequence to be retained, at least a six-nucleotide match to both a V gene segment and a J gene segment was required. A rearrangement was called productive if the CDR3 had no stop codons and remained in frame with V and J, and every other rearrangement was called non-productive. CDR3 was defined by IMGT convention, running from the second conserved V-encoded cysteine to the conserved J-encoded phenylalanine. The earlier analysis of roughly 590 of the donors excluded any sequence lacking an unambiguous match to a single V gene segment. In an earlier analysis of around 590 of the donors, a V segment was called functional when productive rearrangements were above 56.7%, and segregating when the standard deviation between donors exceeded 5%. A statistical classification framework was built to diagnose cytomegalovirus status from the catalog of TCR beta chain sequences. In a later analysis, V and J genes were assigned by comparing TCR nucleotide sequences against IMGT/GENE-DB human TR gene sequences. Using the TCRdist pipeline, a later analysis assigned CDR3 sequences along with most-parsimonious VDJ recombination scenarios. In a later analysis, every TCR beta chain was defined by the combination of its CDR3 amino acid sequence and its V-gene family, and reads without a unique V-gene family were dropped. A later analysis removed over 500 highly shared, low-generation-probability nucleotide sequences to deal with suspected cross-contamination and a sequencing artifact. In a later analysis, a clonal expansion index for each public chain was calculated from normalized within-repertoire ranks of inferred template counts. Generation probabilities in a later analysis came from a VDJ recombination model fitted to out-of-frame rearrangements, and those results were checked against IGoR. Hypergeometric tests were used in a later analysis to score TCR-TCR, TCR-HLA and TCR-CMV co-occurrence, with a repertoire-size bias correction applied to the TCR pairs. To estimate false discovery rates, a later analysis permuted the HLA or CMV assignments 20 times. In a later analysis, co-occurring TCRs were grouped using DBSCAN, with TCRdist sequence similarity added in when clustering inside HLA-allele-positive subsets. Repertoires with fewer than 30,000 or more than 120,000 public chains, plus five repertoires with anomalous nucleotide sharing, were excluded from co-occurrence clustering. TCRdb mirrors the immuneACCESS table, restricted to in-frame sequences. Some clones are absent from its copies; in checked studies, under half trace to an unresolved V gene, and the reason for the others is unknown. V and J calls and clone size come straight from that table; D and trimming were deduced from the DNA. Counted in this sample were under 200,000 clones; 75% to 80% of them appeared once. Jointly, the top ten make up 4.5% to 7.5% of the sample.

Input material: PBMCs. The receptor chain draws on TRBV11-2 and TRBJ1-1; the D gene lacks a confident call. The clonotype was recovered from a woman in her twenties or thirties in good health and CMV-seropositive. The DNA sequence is TGTGCCAGCAGCTTATTGGCCGAAGCTTTCTTT. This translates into CASSLLAEAFF.